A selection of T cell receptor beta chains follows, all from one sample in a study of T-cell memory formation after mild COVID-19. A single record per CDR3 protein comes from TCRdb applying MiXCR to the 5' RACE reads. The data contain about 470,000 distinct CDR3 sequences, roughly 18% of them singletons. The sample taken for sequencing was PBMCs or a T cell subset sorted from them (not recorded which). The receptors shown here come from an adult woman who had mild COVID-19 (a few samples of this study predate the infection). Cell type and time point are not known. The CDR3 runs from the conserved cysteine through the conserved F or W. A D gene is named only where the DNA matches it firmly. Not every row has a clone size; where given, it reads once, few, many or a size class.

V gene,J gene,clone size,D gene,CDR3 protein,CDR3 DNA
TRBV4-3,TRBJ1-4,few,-,CASSQGEGEKLFF,TGCGCCAGCAGCCAAGGGGAGGGCGAAAAACTGTTTTTT
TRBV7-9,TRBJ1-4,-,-,CASSPRSVGEKLFF,TGTGCCAGCAGCCCCCGCAGCGTTGGTGAAAAACTGTTTTTT
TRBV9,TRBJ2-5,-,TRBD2,CASSVGTSGLGVETQYF,TGTGCCAGCAGCGTAGGGACTAGCGGGTTGGGCGTAGAGACCCAGTACTTC
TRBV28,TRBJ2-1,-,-,CAASQGLNEQFF,TGTGCCGCCAGCCAGGGACTGAATGAGCAGTTCTTC
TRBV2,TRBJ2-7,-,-,CASTAQLGEQYF,TGTGCCAGCACCGCACAGTTAGGGGAGCAGTACTTC
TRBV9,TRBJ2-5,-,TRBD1,CASSPGTGEYQETQYF,TGTGCCAGCAGCCCCGGGACAGGGGAGTACCAAGAGACCCAGTACTTC
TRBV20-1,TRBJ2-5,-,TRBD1,CSARVQGAETQYF,TGCAGTGCTAGAGTTCAGGGGGCAGAGACCCAGTACTTC
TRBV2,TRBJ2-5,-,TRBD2,CASSSLSGGPQETQYF,TGTGCCAGCAGTTCCCTTAGCGGGGGGCCACAAGAGACCCAGTACTTC
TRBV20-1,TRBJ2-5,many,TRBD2,CSARGSGLAGGPQYF,TGCAGTGCTAGAGGGTCGGGACTAGCGGGGGGGCCCCAGTACTTC
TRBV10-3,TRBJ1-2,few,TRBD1,CAIREVGDRERYGYTF,TGTGCCATCAGAGAAGTAGGGGACAGGGAGCGATATGGCTACACCTTC
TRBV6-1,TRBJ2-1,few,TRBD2,CASSGRTSGYNEQFF,TGTGCCAGCAGTGGTCGGACTAGCGGCTACAATGAGCAGTTCTTC
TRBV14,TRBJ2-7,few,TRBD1,CASSLTTGVYEQYF,TGTGCCAGCAGCCTCACGACAGGGGTTTACGAGCAGTACTTC
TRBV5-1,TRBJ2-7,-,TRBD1,CASSLERTGSFYEQYF,TGCGCCAGCAGCTTGGAAAGGACAGGGTCTTTCTACGAGCAGTACTTC
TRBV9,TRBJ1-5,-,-,CASSPGGPHSNQPQHF,TGTGCCAGCAGCCCCGGTGGGCCTCATAGCAATCAGCCCCAGCATTTT
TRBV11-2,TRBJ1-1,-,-,CASSSPGRGTEAFF,TGTGCCAGCAGCTCCCCTGGGAGGGGTACTGAAGCTTTCTTT
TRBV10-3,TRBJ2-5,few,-,CAISESGGQETQYF,TGTGCCATCAGTGAGTCTGGCGGCCAAGAGACCCAGTACTTC
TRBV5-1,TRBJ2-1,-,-,CASSSGESYNEQFF,TGCGCCAGCAGCTCCGGGGAGTCCTACAATGAGCAGTTCTTC
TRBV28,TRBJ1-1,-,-,CASSLTGREAFF,TGTGCCAGCAGTTTAACGGGCAGGGAAGCTTTCTTT
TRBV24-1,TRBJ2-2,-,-,CATSDTKQGNTGELFF,TGTGCCACCAGTGATACAAAACAGGGGAACACCGGGGAGCTGTTTTTT
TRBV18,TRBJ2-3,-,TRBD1,CASSPGQGGVTDTQYF,TGTGCCAGCTCACCAGGACAGGGGGGTGTCACAGATACGCAGTATTTT
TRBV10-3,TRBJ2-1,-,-,CAISEAGATTEQFF,TGTGCCATCAGTGAAGCGGGCGCTACGACTGAGCAGTTCTTC
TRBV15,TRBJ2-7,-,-,CATSRDYKGRPLSSYEQYF,TGTGCCACCAGCAGAGATTACAAGGGTCGACCGCTGAGCTCCTACGAGCAGTACTTC
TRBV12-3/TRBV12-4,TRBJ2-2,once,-,CASSLRVSANTGELFF,TGTGCCAGCAGTTTAAGGGTCAGCGCGAACACCGGGGAGCTGTTTTTT
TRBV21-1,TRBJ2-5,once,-,CASKRVSGVPGETQYF,TGTGCCAGCAAACGGGTGTCGGGAGTCCCGGGAGAGACCCAGTACTTC
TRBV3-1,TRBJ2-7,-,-,CASSLRGVSYEQYF,TGTGCCAGCAGCCTACGCGGAGTCTCCTACGAGCAGTACTTC
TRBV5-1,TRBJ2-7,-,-,CASSLAASGSPYEQYF,TGCGCCAGCAGCTTGGCCGCCTCCGGGTCACCCTACGAGCAGTACTTC
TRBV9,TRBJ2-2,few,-,CASRGARGGNTGELFF,TGTGCCAGCAGGGGGGCCCGCGGGGGGAACACCGGGGAGCTGTTTTTT
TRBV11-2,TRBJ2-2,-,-,CASTRSDELFF,TGTGCCAGCACCCGCTCAGATGAGCTGTTTTTT
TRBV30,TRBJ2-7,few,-,CAWSVGGLRSGEQYF,TGTGCCTGGAGTGTAGGTGGACTCCGATCGGGGGAGCAGTACTTC
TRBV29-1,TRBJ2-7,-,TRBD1,CSVSRQGRGYEQYF,TGCAGCGTTTCCAGACAGGGAAGGGGCTACGAGCAGTACTTC
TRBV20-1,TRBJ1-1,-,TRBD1,CSARKSGTGGLYTEAFF,TGCAGTGCTAGAAAATCCGGGACAGGGGGCTTGTACACTGAAGCTTTCTTT
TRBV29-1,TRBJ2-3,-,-,CSVEGEERDTQYF,TGCAGCGTTGAGGGAGAAGAGAGAGATACGCAGTATTTT
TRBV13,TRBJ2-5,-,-,CASSSAFGPQETQYF,TGTGCCAGCAGCTCCGCCTTTGGTCCCCAAGAGACCCAGTACTTC
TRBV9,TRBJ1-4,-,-,CASSVLGSDAEKLFF,TGTGCCAGCAGCGTACTGGGGTCGGATGCTGAAAAACTGTTTTTT
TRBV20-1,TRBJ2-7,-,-,CSATAGYGYEQYF,TGCAGTGCCACCGCGGGTTATGGCTACGAGCAGTACTTC
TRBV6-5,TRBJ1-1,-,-,CASSPNRGPKNTEAFF,TGTGCCAGCAGCCCTAACCGCGGGCCGAAGAACACTGAAGCTTTCTTT
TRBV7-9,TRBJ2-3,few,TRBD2,CASSSTGAGGYTDTQYF,TGTGCCAGCAGCTCAACCGGAGCGGGGGGATACACAGATACGCAGTATTTT
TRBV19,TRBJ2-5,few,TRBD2,CASSTSRSGRWETQYF,TGTGCCAGTAGCACTTCCCGGAGCGGGAGATGGGAGACCCAGTACTTC
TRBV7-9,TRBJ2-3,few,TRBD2,CASSASGGPADTQYF,TGTGCCAGCAGCGCTAGCGGGGGGCCGGCAGATACGCAGTATTTT
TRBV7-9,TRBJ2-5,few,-,CASSLVFVAAPKETQYF,TGTGCCAGCAGCTTAGTATTCGTAGCGGCTCCCAAGGAGACCCAGTACTTC
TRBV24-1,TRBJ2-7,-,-,CATSDLVDEQYF,TGTGCCACCAGTGACCTAGTAGACGAGCAGTACTTC
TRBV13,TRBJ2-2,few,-,CASIHLSTGELFF,TGTGCCAGCATCCATCTGAGCACCGGGGAGCTGTTTTTT
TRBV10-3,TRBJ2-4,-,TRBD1,CAISVGQDKNIQYF,TGTGCCATCAGTGTTGGACAGGACAAAAACATTCAGTACTTC
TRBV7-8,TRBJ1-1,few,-,CASSSGPYDRSDTEAFF,TGTGCCAGCAGCTCGGGACCATACGACCGGTCGGACACTGAAGCTTTCTTT
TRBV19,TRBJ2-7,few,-,CASSPRTDLYEQYF,TGTGCCAGTAGTCCGAGGACGGATTTATACGAGCAGTACTTC
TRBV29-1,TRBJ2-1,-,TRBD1,CSVEEGTGNNEQFF,TGCAGCGTTGAAGAGGGGACAGGTAACAATGAGCAGTTCTTC
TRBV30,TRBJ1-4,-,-,CAWSNGQRPNEKLFF,TGTGCCTGGAGTAATGGACAGCGGCCTAATGAAAAACTGTTTTTT
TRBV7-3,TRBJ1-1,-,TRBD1,CASSLGRQGVNTEAFF,TGTGCCAGCAGCTTAGGCCGACAGGGGGTGAACACTGAAGCTTTCTTT
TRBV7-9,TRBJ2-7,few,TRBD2,CASGLAGLYEQYF,TGTGCCAGCGGACTAGCGGGGCTCTACGAGCAGTACTTC
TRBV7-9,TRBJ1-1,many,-,CASSLPGPRNTEAFF,TGTGCCAGCAGCTTACCCGGCCCCAGGAACACTGAAGCTTTCTTT
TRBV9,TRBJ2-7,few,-,CASSPDLSSYEQYF,TGTGCCAGCAGCCCTGACCTGAGCTCCTACGAGCAGTACTTC
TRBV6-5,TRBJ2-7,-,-,CASHRYLQSSYEQYF,TGTGCCAGCCATCGCTACCTACAGAGCTCCTACGAGCAGTACTTC